This T cell receptor (beta chain) is drawn from a study of vaccination and CD4 T cells after COVID-19. Study background: Each participant underwent a two-dose regimen of either the BNT162b2 or the mRNA-1273 vaccine. Regarding the study as a whole: Median SARS-CoV-2-reactive clonotype numbers went up from around 20 to 38, but not significantly. Spike mono-reactivity marked 304 of 307 vaccine-specific clones in convalescent patients.

As to treatment: approximately nine-day PBMC culture with coronavirus spike peptide pools or control peptides (ViraFEST assay). In regard to this clonotype: Its cognate antigen is unknown.

Cultured CD4+ T-cell DNA underwent Oncomine TCR Beta short-read sequencing. Using the QIAamp micro DNA kit, genomic DNA was extracted from the CD4+ T cells that had been cultured. TCRdb re-analysed the PCR reads in MiXCR, keeping a single row per CDR3 protein. The table has approximately 19,000 distinct CDR3 sequences, roughly 64% seen once. There are 15 residues in the CDR3. V lost 5 bases and J lost 4, with 14 bases in between. Germline CDR1 reads SGHTA; CDR2 reads FQGTGA. The sample comprised CD4+ T cells from blood, cultured in vitro. The chain couples TRBV7-3 to TRBJ2-2, with D tentatively TRBD1 (7 bases). The source of this sequence is a human donor who had recovered from COVID-19. The CDR3 DNA is TGTGCCAGCAGCGCGGGACAGCCGGGCACCGGGGAGCTGTTTTTT. Its translation is CASSAGQPGTGELFF. Full variable domain (missing parts from reference TRBV7-3 and TRBJ2-2): GAGVSQTPSNKVTEKGKYVELRCDPISGHTALYWYRQSLGQGPEFLIYFQGTGAADDSGLPNDRFFAVRPEGSVSTLKIQRTERGDSAVYLCASSAGQPGTGELFFGEGSRLTVL.